This is a list of T cell receptor beta chains from one sample in a study of shared clonotypes between healthy human individuals. Produced via immunoSEQ multiplex PCR; TCRdb's table is partial and in-frame only. The sample yields about 1.1 million clones, 75% to 85% seen once. Sequencing was performed on memory CD4+ T cells from PBMCs. These receptors all stem from a man aged 18 to 35 in good health. Some clones in this sample may be carry-over from other donors' samples. CDR3s include the opening cysteine and the closing phenylalanine or tryptophan. The D gene is left open where the match is weak. Not every row has a clone size; where given, it reads once, few, many or a size class.

v_call	clone_size	d_call	j_call	cdr3_aa	cdr3_nt
TRBV29-1	-	-	TRBJ2-1	CSVYGGPSSYNEQFF	TGCAGCGTTTACGGGGGCCCTAGCTCCTACAATGAGCAGTTCTTC
TRBV7-9	-	TRBD1	TRBJ1-2	CASRQQGGDHGYTF	TGTGCCAGCAGGCAACAGGGGGGTGACCATGGCTACACCTTC
TRBV7-9	-	-	TRBJ1-2	CASSAGTSLSAGYTF	TGTGCCAGCAGCGCCGGGACCTCGCTATCTGCCGGCTACACCTTC
TRBV6-5	-	-	TRBJ1-2	CASSRTATTNYGYTF	TGTGCCAGCAGCAGGACAGCGACCACTAACTATGGCTACACCTTC
TRBV30	few	-	TRBJ1-5	CAWSVQGPQPQHF	TGTGCCTGGAGTGTACAGGGACCTCAGCCCCAGCATTTT
TRBV4-1	-	TRBD1	TRBJ2-7	CASSQEGQGTEQYF	TGCGCCAGCAGCCAAGAAGGACAGGGCACCGAGCAGTACTTC
TRBV5-1	-	-	TRBJ1-5	CASSLDRADSNQPQHF	TGCGCCAGCAGCTTGGACAGGGCTGATAGCAATCAGCCCCAGCATTTT
TRBV30	-	-	TRBJ1-1	CAWKGLLNTEAFF	TGTGCCTGGAAAGGCCTCTTGAACACTGAAGCTTTCTTT
TRBV27	-	-	TRBJ2-3	CASGNLGTDRDTQYF	TGTGCCAGCGGAAATCTAGGGACCGATCGAGATACGCAGTATTTT
TRBV6-5	-	TRBD1	TRBJ1-2	CASSYVAGQGALGYTF	TGTGCCAGCAGTTACGTGGCCGGACAGGGGGCGCTTGGCTACACCTTC
TRBV6-5	-	-	TRBJ1-2	CASRQRGGARGGYTF	TGTGCCAGCAGACAACGTGGGGGGGCGCGTGGTGGCTACACCTTC
TRBV30	many	TRBD2	TRBJ2-2	CAWTPRWLAGGSHGELFF	TGTGCCTGGACCCCCCGGTGGCTAGCGGGAGGAAGTCACGGGGAGCTGTTTTTT
TRBV9	-	-	TRBJ2-1	CASSVPSGQGAGYNEQFF	TGTGCCAGCAGCGTACCCTCTGGACAGGGAGCGGGATACAATGAGCAGTTCTTC
TRBV11-3	-	-	TRBJ2-2	CASSLEFNTGELFF	TGTGCCAGCAGCTTAGAGTTTAACACCGGGGAGCTGTTTTTT
TRBV10-1	-	-	TRBJ1-4	CASSYGTNEKLFF	TGCGCCAGCAGTTACGGCACTAATGAAAAACTGTTTTTT
TRBV25-1	-	-	TRBJ2-7	CASSAPGLAGRSTYEQYF	TGTGCCAGCAGTGCCCCCGGGCTGGCGGGACGCTCAACCTACGAGCAGTACTTC
TRBV7-9	-	-	TRBJ1-4	CASSLGFGRENEKLFF	TGTGCCAGCAGCTTAGGGTTCGGCAGGGAGAATGAAAAACTGTTTTTT
TRBV11-2	-	-	TRBJ2-1	CASSSGVPSYNEQFF	TGTGCCAGCAGCTCGGGAGTCCCCTCCTACAATGAGCAGTTCTTC
TRBV2	-	-	TRBJ1-2	CASRTLRDGYTF	TGTGCCAGCAGGACACTCAGGGACGGCTACACCTTC
TRBV27	-	-	TRBJ1-6	CASHFGTWGSPLHF	TGTGCCAGCCATTTTGGGACCTGGGGTTCACCCCTCCACTTT
TRBV28	-	-	TRBJ1-2	CASSLLLAYGYTF	TGTGCCAGCAGTTTATTGTTGGCCTATGGCTACACCTTC
TRBV29-1	once	-	TRBJ2-1	CSVDRPNNEQFF	TGCAGCGTTGATCGGCCCAACAATGAGCAGTTCTTC
TRBV14	-	-	TRBJ2-2	CASSQDLWRRAGELFF	TGTGCCAGCAGCCAAGATCTCTGGAGAAGAGCCGGGGAGCTGTTTTTT
TRBV2	-	-	TRBJ2-7	CASRQENYEQYF	TGTGCCAGCAGACAGGAAAACTACGAGCAGTACTTC
TRBV7-9	few	-	TRBJ1-1	CASSLAIQSEAFF	TGTGCCAGCAGCTTAGCAATACAGAGTGAAGCTTTCTTT
TRBV5-1	once	TRBD2	TRBJ2-5	CASSLGAGDILETQYF	TGCGCCAGCAGCTTGGGAGCGGGAGACATACTGGAGACCCAGTACTTC
TRBV6-1	-	TRBD2	TRBJ2-7	CASNREASTPYEQYF	TGTGCCAGCAATCGGGAGGCCTCCACTCCCTACGAGCAGTACTTC
TRBV5-1	-	-	TRBJ2-1	CASSRRPAEYNEQFF	TGCGCCAGCAGCCGCCGACCGGCAGAATACAATGAGCAGTTCTTC
TRBV28	-	TRBD1	TRBJ1-1	CASSSGQVMNTEAFF	TGTGCCAGCAGTTCGGGACAGGTGATGAACACTGAAGCTTTCTTT
TRBV27	-	-	TRBJ1-5	CASSLSQGWQPQHF	TGTGCCAGCAGTTTATCACAGGGATGGCAGCCCCAGCATTTT
TRBV7-3	-	-	TRBJ2-7	CASSPPPAYEQYF	TGTGCCAGCAGCCCACCCCCTGCCTACGAGCAGTACTTC
TRBV4-3	-	TRBD2	TRBJ2-1	CASSPAGTSGISTEQFF	TGCGCCAGCAGCCCTGCTGGGACTAGCGGGATATCGACCGAGCAGTTCTTC
TRBV29-1	-	-	TRBJ1-1	CSVKGPREAFF	TGCAGCGTTAAGGGACCTCGAGAAGCTTTCTTT
TRBV28	-	-	TRBJ2-5	CASSLSGAETQYF	TGTGCCAGCAGTTTATCAGGGGCCGAGACCCAGTACTTC
TRBV5-6	-	TRBD1	TRBJ1-4	CASSLAGTANEKLFF	TGTGCCAGCAGCTTGGCCGGGACAGCTAATGAAAAACTGTTTTTT
TRBV29-1	many	-	TRBJ2-7	CSVVAEAYEQYF	TGCAGCGTTGTGGCCGAAGCCTACGAGCAGTACTTC
TRBV30	-	TRBD2	TRBJ2-3	CAWTLSGSGRIDTQYF	TGTGCCTGGACCCTTTCGGGTAGCGGGAGGATAGATACGCAGTATTTT
TRBV5-1	-	-	TRBJ1-1	CASRGDPANTEAFF	TGCGCCAGCAGGGGAGATCCAGCGAACACTGAAGCTTTCTTT
TRBV10-3	few	-	TRBJ2-3	CAIRPGERSDTQYF	TGTGCCATCAGGCCCGGGGAGAGGTCAGATACGCAGTATTTT
TRBV28	-	-	TRBJ2-3	CASGGISTDTQYF	TGTGCCAGCGGGGGGATCAGCACAGATACGCAGTATTTT
TRBV27	-	-	TRBJ1-1	CASSLYRVNTEAFF	TGTGCCAGCAGCCTATACAGGGTGAACACTGAAGCTTTCTTT
TRBV4-1	few	-	TRBJ1-1	CASSHPYAEAFF	TGCGCCAGCAGCCACCCGTACGCTGAAGCTTTCTTT
TRBV5-6	-	TRBD1	TRBJ1-5	CASSLITGGGWGNQPQHF	TGTGCCAGCAGCTTGATCACAGGGGGTGGCTGGGGCAATCAGCCCCAGCATTTT
TRBV7-2	-	-	TRBJ1-1	CASRLRADNTEAFF	TGTGCCAGCAGGCTCCGGGCCGATAACACTGAAGCTTTCTTT
TRBV4-3	once	-	TRBJ2-3	CASSRSDSTDTQYF	TGCGCCAGCAGCCGATCGGACAGCACAGATACGCAGTATTTT
TRBV5-1	-	-	TRBJ2-3	CASSLGLGIGTQYF	TGCGCCAGCAGCTTGGGGCTTGGGATAGGTACGCAGTATTTT
TRBV5-1	-	-	TRBJ2-7	CASSLAARSYEQYF	TGCGCCAGCAGCTTGGCGGCGCGGTCCTACGAGCAGTACTTC
TRBV11-2	-	TRBD1	TRBJ2-7	CASSLGTGNWQYF	TGTGCCAGCAGCTTAGGGACAGGGAATTGGCAGTACTTC
TRBV9	-	-	TRBJ1-3	CASSGRSIPSGNTIYF	TGTGCCAGCAGCGGTAGGTCGATACCCTCTGGAAACACCATATATTTT
TRBV7-2	few	-	TRBJ2-5	CASSFGGAVVQETQYF	TGTGCCAGCAGCTTTGGGGGGGCGGTAGTTCAAGAGACCCAGTACTTC
TRBV6-1	-	-	TRBJ2-7	CASSEGLSDIYEQYF	TGTGCCAGCAGTGAAGGACTCAGCGACATCTACGAGCAGTACTTC
TRBV2	-	TRBD2	TRBJ2-5	CAGGLAVQETQYF	TGTGCCGGGGGACTAGCGGTACAAGAGACCCAGTACTTC
TRBV30	-	-	TRBJ1-5	CAWKGVGAQHF	TGTGCCTGGAAGGGTGTGGGGGCCCAGCATTTT
TRBV4-1	-	-	TRBJ2-5	CASSPLQLQETQYF	TGCGCCAGCAGCCCCTTACAACTCCAAGAGACCCAGTACTTC
TRBV27	-	TRBD2	TRBJ2-3	CASSPGLAGAGTQYF	TGTGCCAGCAGTCCGGGATTAGCGGGAGCGGGTACGCAGTATTTT
TRBV18	-	TRBD1	TRBJ1-2	CASSPPDRGRDGYTF	TGTGCCAGCTCACCCCCGGACAGGGGGCGGGATGGCTACACCTTC